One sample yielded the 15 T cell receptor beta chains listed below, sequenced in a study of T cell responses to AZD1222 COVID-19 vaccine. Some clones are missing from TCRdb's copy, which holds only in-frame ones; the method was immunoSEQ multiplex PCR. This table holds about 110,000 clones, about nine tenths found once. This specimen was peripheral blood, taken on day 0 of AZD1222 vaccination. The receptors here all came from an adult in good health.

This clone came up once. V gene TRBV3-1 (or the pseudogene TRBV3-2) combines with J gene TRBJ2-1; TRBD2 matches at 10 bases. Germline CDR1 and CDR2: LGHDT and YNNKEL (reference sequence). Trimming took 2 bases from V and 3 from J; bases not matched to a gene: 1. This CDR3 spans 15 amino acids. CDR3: CASSQRLAGYNEQFF. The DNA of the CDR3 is TGTGCCAGCAGCCAAAGACTAGCGGGCTACAATGAGCAGTTCTTC.

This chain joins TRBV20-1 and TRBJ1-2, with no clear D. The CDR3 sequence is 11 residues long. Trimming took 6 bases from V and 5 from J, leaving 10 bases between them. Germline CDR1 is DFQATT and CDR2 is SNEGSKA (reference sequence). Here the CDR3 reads CSAERVYGYTF. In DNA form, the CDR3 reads TGCAGTGCAGAAAGGGTATATGGCTACACCTTC.

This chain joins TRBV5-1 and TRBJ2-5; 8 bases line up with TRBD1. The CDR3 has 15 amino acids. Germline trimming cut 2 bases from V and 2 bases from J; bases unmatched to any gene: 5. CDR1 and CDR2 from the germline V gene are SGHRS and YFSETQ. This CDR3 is CASSFGQGSQETQYF. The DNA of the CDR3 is TGCGCCAGCAGCTTTGGACAGGGCAGTCAAGAGACCCAGTACTTC.

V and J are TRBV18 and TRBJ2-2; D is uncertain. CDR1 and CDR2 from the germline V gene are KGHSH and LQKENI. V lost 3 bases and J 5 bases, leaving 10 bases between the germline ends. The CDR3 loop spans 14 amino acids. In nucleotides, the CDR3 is TGTGCCAGCTCACCGGCCTTATCAACCGGGGAGCTGTTTTTT. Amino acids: CASSPALSTGELFF.

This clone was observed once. This CDR3 is CASSKVFSGANVLTF. Here the CDR3 DNA reads TGTGCCAGTAGTAAGGTGTTCTCTGGGGCCAACGTCCTGACTTTC. The chain is built from TRBV19 and TRBJ2-6; no firm D call. The V and J ends lost 4 bases and 0 bases respectively, with 7 bases between them. The germline V gene encodes CDR1 LNHDA and CDR2 SQIVND (reference sequence). This CDR3 has 15 amino acids.

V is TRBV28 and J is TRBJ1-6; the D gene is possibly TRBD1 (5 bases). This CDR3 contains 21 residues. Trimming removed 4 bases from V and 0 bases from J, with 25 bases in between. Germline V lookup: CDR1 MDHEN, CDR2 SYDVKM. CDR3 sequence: CASSSLTRGRRDLSYNSPLHF. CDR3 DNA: TGTGCCAGCAGTTCCCTCACCCGCGGACGCAGGGACCTCTCCTATAATTCACCCCTCCACTTT.

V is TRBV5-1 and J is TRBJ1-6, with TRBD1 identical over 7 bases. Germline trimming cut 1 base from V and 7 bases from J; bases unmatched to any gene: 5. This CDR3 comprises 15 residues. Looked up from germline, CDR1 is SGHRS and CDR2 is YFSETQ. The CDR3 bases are TGCGCCAGCAGCTTGATACAGGGGAGCAATTCACCCCTCCACTTT. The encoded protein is CASSLIQGSNSPLHF.

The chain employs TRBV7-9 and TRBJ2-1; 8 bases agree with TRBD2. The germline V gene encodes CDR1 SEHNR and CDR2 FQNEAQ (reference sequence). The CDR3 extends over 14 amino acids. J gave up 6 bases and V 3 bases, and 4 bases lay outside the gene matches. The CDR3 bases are TGTGCCAGCAGCTTTAGCGGGGCGGGCAATGAGCAGTTCTTC. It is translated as CASSFSGAGNEQFF.

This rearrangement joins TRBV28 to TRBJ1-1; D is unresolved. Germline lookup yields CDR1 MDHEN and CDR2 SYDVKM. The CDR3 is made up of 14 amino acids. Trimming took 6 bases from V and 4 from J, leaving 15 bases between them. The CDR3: CASRARRSVTEAFF. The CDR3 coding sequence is TGTGCCAGCAGGGCGCGCAGGTCCGTCACTGAAGCTTTCTTT.

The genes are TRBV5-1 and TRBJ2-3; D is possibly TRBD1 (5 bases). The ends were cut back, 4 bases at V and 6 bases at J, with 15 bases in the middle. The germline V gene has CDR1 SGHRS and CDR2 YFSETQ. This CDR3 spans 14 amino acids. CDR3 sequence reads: CASSGGKGPDTQYF. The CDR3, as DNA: TGCGCCAGCAGCGGCGGCAAGGGGCCCGATACGCAGTATTTT.

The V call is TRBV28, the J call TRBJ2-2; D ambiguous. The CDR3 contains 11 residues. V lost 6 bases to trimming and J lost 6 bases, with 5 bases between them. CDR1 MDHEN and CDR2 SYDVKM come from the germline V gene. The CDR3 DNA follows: TGTGCCAGCAGCGGTTCCGGGGAGCTGTTTTTT. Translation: CASSGSGELFF.

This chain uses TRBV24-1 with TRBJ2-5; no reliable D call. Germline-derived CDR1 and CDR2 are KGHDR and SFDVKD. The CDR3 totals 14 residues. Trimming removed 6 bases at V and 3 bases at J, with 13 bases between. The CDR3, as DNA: TGTGCCACCAGTAGTCGGTTTGGGGAAGAGACCCAGTACTTC. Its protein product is CATSSRFGEETQYF.

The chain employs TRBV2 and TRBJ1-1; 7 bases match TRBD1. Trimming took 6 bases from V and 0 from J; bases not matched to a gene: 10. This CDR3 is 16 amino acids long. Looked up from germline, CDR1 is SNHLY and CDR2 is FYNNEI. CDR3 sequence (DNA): TGTGCCAGCAGGGGTACAGGGGCGAGGATGAACACTGAAGCTTTCTTT. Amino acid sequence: CASRGTGARMNTEAFF.

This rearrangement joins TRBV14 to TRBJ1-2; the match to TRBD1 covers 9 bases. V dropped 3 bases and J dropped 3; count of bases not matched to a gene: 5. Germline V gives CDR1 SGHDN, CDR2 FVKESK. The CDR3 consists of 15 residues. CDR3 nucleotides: TGTGCCAGCAGCCACGGGACAGGGAGCGACTATGGCTACACCTTC. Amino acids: CASSHGTGSDYGYTF.

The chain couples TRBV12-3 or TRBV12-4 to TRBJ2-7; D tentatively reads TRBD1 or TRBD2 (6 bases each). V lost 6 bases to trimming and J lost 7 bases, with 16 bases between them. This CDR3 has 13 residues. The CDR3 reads CASRRTGRGEQYF. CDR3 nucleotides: TGTGCCAGCAGGCGAACAGGGCGGGGAGAGCAGTACTTC.